These T cell receptor beta chains were read from a single sample in a study of response to subunit inactivated influenza vaccine. TCRdb redid the calling of the RT-PCR reads with MiXCR, one entry per CDR3 protein. The table records 500,000 to 750,000 distinct CDR3 sequences, 12% to 15% of them present only once. This material consisted of PBMCs from blood, taken 11 to 12 days after vaccination. These receptors came from a middle-aged man who received an inactivated influenza vaccine. The CDR3 runs from the conserved cysteine through the conserved F or W. The order of the fields is V gene, D gene, J gene, clone size, CDR3 protein, CDR3 DNA. A D gene is named only where the DNA matches it firmly. The size of a clone is reported for some rows only, either as once, few or many, or as a class for expanded clones.

>TRBV3-1|TRBD1|TRBJ2-7|few
CASSRGGQGANEQYF
TGTGCCAGCAGCCGGGGAGGTCAGGGGGCTAACGAGCAGTACTTC
>TRBV7-2|-|TRBJ1-5|-
CASSYGTLSNQPQHF
TGTGCCAGCAGTTATGGGACACTTTCTAATCAGCCCCAGCATTTT
>TRBV6-1|-|TRBJ2-1|-
CASASGDYNEQFF
TGTGCCAGCGCCTCTGGGGACTACAATGAGCAGTTCTTC
>TRBV27|-|TRBJ2-1|few
CASSAWTESSYNEQFF
TGTGCCAGCAGTGCCTGGACGGAGAGCTCCTACAATGAGCAGTTCTTC
>TRBV11-2|TRBD1|TRBJ2-7|few
CASRISDRVRYEQYF
TGTGCCAGCAGGATATCGGACAGGGTGAGGTACGAGCAGTACTTC
>TRBV3-1|TRBD1|TRBJ1-2|few
CASSLGTAGYTF
TGTGCCAGCAGCCTTGGGACAGCTGGCTACACCTTC
>TRBV6-2/TRBV6-3|-|TRBJ2-4|-
CASTKQGIAKNIQYF
TGTGCCAGCACCAAGCAGGGGATAGCCAAAAACATTCAGTACTTC
>TRBV4-3|-|TRBJ2-2|-
CASSQELSSAGSCFF
-
>TRBV29-1|-|TRBJ1-1|-
CSVGLVKGMNTEAFF
TGCAGCGTTGGGTTGGTAAAGGGGATGAACACTGAAGCTTTCTTT
>TRBV4-3|-|TRBJ2-3|few
CASSQETSSSTDTQYF
TGCGCCAGCAGCCAAGAAACTAGCAGTAGCACAGATACGCAGTATTTT
>TRBV27|-|TRBJ2-1|-
CASSLSPGLSDFYNEQFF
TGTGCCAGCAGTTTATCGCCGGGCTTATCAGATTTTTACAATGAGCAGTTCTTC
>TRBV5-1|-|TRBJ1-2|-
CASSLSRGEYGYTF
TGCGCCAGCAGCTTGAGCAGGGGAGAGTATGGCTACACCTTC
>TRBV10-3|TRBD2|TRBJ2-7|-
CAISTGGTSGGTIREQYF
TGTGCCATCAGTACAGGCGGGACTAGCGGGGGGACGATTCGCGAGCAGTACTTC
>TRBV11-2|-|TRBJ2-3|-
CASSLRNRVIIADTQYF
TGTGCCAGCAGCTTACGCAACAGGGTAATAATCGCAGATACGCAGTATTTT
>TRBV27|-|TRBJ2-7|few
CASRRRSRDEQYF
TGTGCCAGCCGGAGGCGATCGAGGGACGAGCAGTACTTC
>TRBV20-1|-|TRBJ2-3|-
CSASRPGASTDTQYF
TGCAGTGCTAGCCGTCCGGGAGCTAGCACAGATACGCAGTATTTT
>TRBV6-1|-|TRBJ2-4|-
CASSDGGRVQYF
TGTGCCAGCAGTGATGGGGGTAGGGTTCAGTACTTC
>TRBV6-1|TRBD2|TRBJ2-1|-
CASSRLAGGPSSYNEQFF
TGTGCCAGCAGCAGACTAGCGGGAGGCCCCAGCTCCTACAATGAGCAGTTCTTC
>TRBV12-3/TRBV12-4|-|TRBJ2-2|-
CASSFALTSAGELFF
TGTGCCAGCAGTTTTGCCCTGACTAGTGCCGGGGAGCTGTTTTTT
>TRBV10-3|-|TRBJ2-7|many
CAIRNTYEQYF
TGTGCCATCAGAAACACCTACGAGCAGTACTTC
>TRBV7-2|TRBD1|TRBJ1-2|few
CASSLRTGPPSWTF
TGTGCCAGCAGCCTCAGGACAGGGCCCCCATCCTGGACCTTC
>TRBV7-7|-|TRBJ2-2|few
CASRALAGTGELFF
TGTGCTAGCAGAGCTTTGGCAGGGACCGGGGAGCTGTTTTTT